This T cell receptor beta chain appears in the sequencing data of a study of shared clonotypes between healthy human individuals. About the research overall: The study enrolled a couple of women and three men aged 18 to 49.

Deep was the level used in running the assay. The DNA input per sorted-subset replicate PCR was about 0.2 ug, corresponding to some 30,000 T cell genomes. Sequencing used immunoSEQ multiplex PCR; TCRdb keeps in-frame clones, though not all of them. The sample has 800,000 or so clones; about 96% are singletons. Naive CD8 cells comprised CD45RO-negative, CCR7-positively selected cells, excluding terminally differentiated effector memory CD45RA+ cells. Broader study findings: Naive CD4 clonotype sharing across several donors was approximately 5.2%.

A remark on this clone: Its antigen is not identified.

Germline assignment: CDR1 SEHNR and CDR2 FQNEAQ (reference sequence). The CDR3 extends over 18 amino acids. V lost 8 bases and J lost 2, with 24 bases in between. This clonotype was obtained from a man aged 25-45 years in good health. The sequencing input was naive CD8+ T cells sorted from blood. This chain uses TRBV7-9 with TRBJ2-2; D is possibly TRBD1 (6 bases). The CDR3 here is CASGESLGARTNTGELFF. CDR3 DNA: TGTGCCAGCGGCGAATCGTTGGGGGCCCGAACAAACACCGGGGAGCTGTTTTTT.